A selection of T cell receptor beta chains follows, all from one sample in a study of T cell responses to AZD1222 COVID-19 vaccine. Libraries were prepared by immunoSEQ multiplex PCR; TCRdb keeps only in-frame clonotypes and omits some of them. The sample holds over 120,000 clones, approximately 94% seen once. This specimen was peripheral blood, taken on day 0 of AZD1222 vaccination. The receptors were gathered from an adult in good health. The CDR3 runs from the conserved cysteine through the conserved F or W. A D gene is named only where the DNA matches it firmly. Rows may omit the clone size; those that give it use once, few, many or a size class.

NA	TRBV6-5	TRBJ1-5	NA	CASSSLGNEPQHF	TGTGCCAGCAGTTCGCTCGGGAACGAACCCCAGCATTTT
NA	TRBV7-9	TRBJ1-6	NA	CASSEEGPNSPLHF	TGTGCCAGCAGCGAGGAGGGGCCTAATTCACCCCTCCACTTT
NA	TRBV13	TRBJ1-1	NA	CASSSFRTAEAFF	TGTGCCAGCAGCTCGTTTCGGACAGCTGAAGCTTTCTTT
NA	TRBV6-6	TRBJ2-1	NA	CASSYSRTYNEQFF	TGTGCCAGCAGTTACTCTCGGACCTACAATGAGCAGTTCTTC
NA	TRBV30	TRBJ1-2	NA	CAWSGGFYYGYTF	TGTGCCTGGAGTGGGGGTTTTTACTATGGCTACACCTTC
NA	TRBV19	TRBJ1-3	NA	CASRKSGTDYSGNTIYF	TGTGCCAGTAGAAAATCCGGGACCGACTACTCTGGAAACACCATATATTTT
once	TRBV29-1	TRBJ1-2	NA	CSVVGFGELVRYTF	TGCAGCGTTGTTGGGTTCGGGGAGCTGGTTCGCTACACCTTC
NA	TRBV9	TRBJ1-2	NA	CASSVAGDYGYTF	TGTGCCAGCAGCGTAGCAGGGGACTATGGCTACACCTTC
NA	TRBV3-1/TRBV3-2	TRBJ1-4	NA	CARDQGLLVTNEKLFF	TGTGCCAGGGACCAGGGTTTGCTAGTTACTAATGAAAAACTGTTTTTT
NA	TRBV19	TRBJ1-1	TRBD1	CASKTGGNTEAFF	TGTGCCAGTAAGACAGGGGGGAACACTGAAGCTTTCTTT
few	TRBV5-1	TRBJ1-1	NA	CASSLAGGAVTEAFF	TGCGCCAGCAGCTTGGCGGGGGGGGCAGTCACTGAAGCTTTCTTT
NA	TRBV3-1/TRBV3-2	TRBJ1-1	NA	CASSPYGLRDRTEAFF	TGTGCCAGCAGTCCATACGGACTCAGGGATAGGACTGAAGCTTTCTTT
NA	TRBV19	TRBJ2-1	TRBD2	CASSLGLSQHPSGVRWEQFF	TGTGCCAGTAGTTTAGGACTCTCACAACATCCTAGCGGGGTGAGGTGGGAGCAGTTCTTC
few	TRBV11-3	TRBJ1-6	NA	CASSLEGGLSPLHF	TGTGCCAGCAGCTTGGAGGGGGGACTTTCACCCCTCCACTTT
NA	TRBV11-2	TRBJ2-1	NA	CASSLAPGGDEQFF	TGTGCCAGCAGCTTAGCGCCAGGTGGCGATGAGCAGTTCTTC
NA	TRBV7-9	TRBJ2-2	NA	CASSLAPRGPTGELFF	TGTGCCAGCAGCTTAGCCCCAAGGGGTCCCACCGGGGAGCTGTTTTTT
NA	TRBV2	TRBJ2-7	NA	CASRPRDGRPYEQYF	TGTGCCAGCAGACCCCGGGACGGCCGCCCCTACGAGCAGTACTTC
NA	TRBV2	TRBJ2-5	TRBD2	CASGGGGAVVETQYF	TGTGCCAGCGGCGGGGGGGGTGCTGTTGTAGAGACCCAGTACTTC
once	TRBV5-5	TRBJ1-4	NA	CASSAGERLWGEKLFF	TGTGCCAGCAGCGCGGGAGAGAGATTGTGGGGTGAAAAACTGTTTTTT
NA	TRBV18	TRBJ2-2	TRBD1	CASSPLSGTANTGELFF	TGTGCCAGCTCACCACTTTCTGGGACAGCGAACACCGGGGAGCTGTTTTTT
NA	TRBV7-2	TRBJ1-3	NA	CASSFDSGNTIYF	TGTGCCAGCAGCTTTGACTCTGGAAACACCATATATTTT
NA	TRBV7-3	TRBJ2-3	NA	CASSLMQSTDTQYF	TGTGCCAGCAGCTTAATGCAGAGCACAGATACGCAGTATTTT
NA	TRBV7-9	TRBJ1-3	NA	CASSREGKNTIYF	TGTGCCAGCAGCCGAGAGGGGAAAAACACCATATATTTT
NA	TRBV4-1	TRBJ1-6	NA	CASSAKQGSTTSPLHF	TGCGCCAGCAGCGCGAAGCAGGGGTCCACTACCTCACCCCTCCACTTT
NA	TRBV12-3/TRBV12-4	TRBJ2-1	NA	CASSATGNEQFF	TGTGCCAGCAGTGCGACCGGCAATGAGCAGTTCTTC
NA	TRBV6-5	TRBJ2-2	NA	CASSYPPTGRTGELFF	TGTGCCAGCAGTTACCCCCCGACAGGGAGGACCGGGGAGCTGTTTTTT
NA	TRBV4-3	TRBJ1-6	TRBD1	CASSQADRRNSPLHF	TGCGCCAGCAGCCAAGCGGACAGGCGGAATTCACCCCTCCACTTT
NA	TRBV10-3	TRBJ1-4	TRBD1	CAIRTGTGGNEKLFF	TGTGCCATCAGGACCGGGACAGGGGGTAACGAAAAACTGTTTTTT
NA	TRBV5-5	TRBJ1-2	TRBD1	CASSLKMGQGDYGYTF	TGTGCCAGCAGCTTAAAGATGGGACAGGGAGATTATGGCTACACCTTC
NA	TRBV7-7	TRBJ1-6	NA	CASSLARGPSNSPLHF	TGTGCTAGCAGCTTAGCCAGGGGCCCGTCGAATTCACCCCTCCACTTT
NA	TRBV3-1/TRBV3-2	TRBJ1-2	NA	CASSQLGGYTF	TGTGCCAGCAGCCAACTGGGGGGCTACACCTTC
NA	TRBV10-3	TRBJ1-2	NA	CAISESGKGDYGYTF	TGTGCCATCAGTGAGTCGGGGAAGGGCGACTATGGCTACACCTTC
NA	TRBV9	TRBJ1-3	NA	CASSTLGGPSSGNTIYF	TGTGCCAGCAGCACCCTTGGGGGCCCTAGCTCTGGAAACACCATATATTTT
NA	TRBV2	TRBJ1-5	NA	CASSEQGMGNQPQHF	TGTGCCAGCAGCGAACAGGGTATGGGCAATCAGCCCCAGCATTTT
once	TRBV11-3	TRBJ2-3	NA	CASSPVGGASDTQYF	TGTGCCAGCAGCCCAGTAGGGGGGGCTTCTGATACGCAGTATTTT
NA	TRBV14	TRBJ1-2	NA	CASSQGRLGYTF	TGTGCCAGCAGCCAAGGGCGTCTCGGCTACACCTTC
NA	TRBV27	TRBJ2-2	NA	CASSLARNTGELFF	TGTGCCAGCAGTTTAGCCCGGAACACCGGGGAGCTGTTTTTT
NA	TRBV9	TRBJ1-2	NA	CASSVGQVVNYGYTF	TGTGCCAGCAGCGTAGGGCAGGTTGTGAACTATGGCTACACCTTC
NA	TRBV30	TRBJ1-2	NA	CAWSVGPPYTF	TGTGCCTGGAGTGTCGGGCCTCCCTACACCTTC
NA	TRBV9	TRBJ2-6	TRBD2	CASSSARGGVSGANVLTF	TGTGCCAGCAGCTCCGCTCGCGGGGGAGTCTCTGGGGCCAACGTCCTGACTTTC
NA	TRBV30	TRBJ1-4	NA	CAWSVKGEKLFF	TGTGCCTGGAGTGTGAAAGGTGAAAAACTGTTTTTT
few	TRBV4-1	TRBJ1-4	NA	CASSQFNRANEKLFF	TGCGCCAGCAGCCAATTTAACAGGGCTAATGAAAAACTGTTTTTT
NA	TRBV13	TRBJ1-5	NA	CASSLGGSRQPQHF	TGTGCCAGCAGCTTAGGGGGTAGTCGGCAGCCCCAGCATTTT
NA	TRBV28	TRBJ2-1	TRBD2	CASSYRLAGGPYEQFF	TGTGCCAGCAGCTACAGACTAGCGGGGGGGCCCTATGAGCAGTTCTTC
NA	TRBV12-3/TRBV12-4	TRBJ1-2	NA	CASSLMTEGYTF	TGTGCCAGCAGTCTGATGACGGAAGGCTACACCTTC
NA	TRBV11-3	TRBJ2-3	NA	CASSVRVANTDTQYF	TGTGCCAGCAGCGTTAGAGTGGCAAACACAGATACGCAGTATTTT
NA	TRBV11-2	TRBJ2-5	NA	CASSFTGLETQYF	TGTGCCAGCAGCTTCACGGGGTTAGAGACCCAGTACTTC